This entry concerns a single T cell receptor (beta chain). Its antigen is unknown. The V and J ends lost 4 bases and 2 bases respectively, with 9 bases between them. This CDR3 is built from 15 residues. Germline V gives CDR1 LGHNA, CDR2 YNFKEQ. These data belong to a study of Tregs in tolerant kidney transplant recipients. Findings and caveats of the study: Donor-specific Treg expansion exceeded global Treg expansion in tolerant patients, suggesting antigen drive. Validation in larger populations is needed because few patients were studied.

Method: immunoSEQ multiplex PCR; TCRdb's copy keeps in-frame clones and lacks some. Here the sample spans some 56,000 clones, about 90% being singletons. Recipients received nonmyeloablative bone marrow transplants from related graft donors, with transient mixed chimerism. Thawed PBMCs were FACS-sorted into unstimulated CD4+CD25+CD127- regulatory T cells, CD4+CD25- non-regulatory cells, CD4 and CD8 cells. This specimen was CD8+ T cells from blood (PBMCs), taken 24 months after the transplant. This sequence was found in a human patient who received a combined kidney and bone marrow transplant. The graft donor may account for some of the T cells. This sequence joins TRBV4-2 and TRBJ2-6; D might be TRBD2 (6 bases). Written as DNA, the CDR3 is TGTGCCAGCAGCCTGGAGGGCCCTGGGGCCAACGTCCTGACTTTC. Encoded protein: CASSLEGPGANVLTF.